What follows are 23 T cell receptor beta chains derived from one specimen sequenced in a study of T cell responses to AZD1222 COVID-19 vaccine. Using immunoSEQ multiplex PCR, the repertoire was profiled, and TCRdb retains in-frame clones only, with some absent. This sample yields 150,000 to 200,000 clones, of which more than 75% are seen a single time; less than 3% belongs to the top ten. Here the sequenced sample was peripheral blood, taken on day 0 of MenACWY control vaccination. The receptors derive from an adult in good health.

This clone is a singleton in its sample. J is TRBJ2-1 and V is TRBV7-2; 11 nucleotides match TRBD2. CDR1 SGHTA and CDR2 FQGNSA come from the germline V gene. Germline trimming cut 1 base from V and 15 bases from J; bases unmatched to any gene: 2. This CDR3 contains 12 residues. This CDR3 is CASSLGTSGPFF. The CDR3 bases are TGTGCCAGCAGCTTAGGGACTAGCGGGCCGTTCTTC.

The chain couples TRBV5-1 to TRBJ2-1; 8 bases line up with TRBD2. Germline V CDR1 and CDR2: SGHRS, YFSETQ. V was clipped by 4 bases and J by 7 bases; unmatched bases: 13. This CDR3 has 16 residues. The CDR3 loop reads CASSIELAAIMNEQFF. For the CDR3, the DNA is TGCGCCAGCAGCATAGAACTAGCGGCGATTATGAATGAGCAGTTCTTC.

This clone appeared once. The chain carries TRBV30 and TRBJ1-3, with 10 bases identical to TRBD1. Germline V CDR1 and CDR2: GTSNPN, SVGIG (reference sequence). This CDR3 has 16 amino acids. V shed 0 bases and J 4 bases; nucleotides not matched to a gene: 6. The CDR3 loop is CAWSVRDRGGGNTIYF. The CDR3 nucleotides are TGTGCCTGGAGTGTTCGGGACAGGGGCGGCGGAAACACCATATATTTT. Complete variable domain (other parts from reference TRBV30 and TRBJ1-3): SQTIHQWPATLVQPVGSPLSLECTVEGTSNPNLYWYRQAAGRGLQLLFYSVGIGQISSEVPQNLSASRPQDRQFILSSKKLLLSDSGFYLCAWSVRDRGGGNTIYFGEGSWLTVV.

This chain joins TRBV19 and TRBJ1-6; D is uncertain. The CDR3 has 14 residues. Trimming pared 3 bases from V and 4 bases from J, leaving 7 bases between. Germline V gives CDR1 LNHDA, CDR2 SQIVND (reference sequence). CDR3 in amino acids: CASSISGYNSPLHF. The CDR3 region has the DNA TGTGCCAGTAGTATCTCGGGGTATAATTCACCCCTCCACTTT.

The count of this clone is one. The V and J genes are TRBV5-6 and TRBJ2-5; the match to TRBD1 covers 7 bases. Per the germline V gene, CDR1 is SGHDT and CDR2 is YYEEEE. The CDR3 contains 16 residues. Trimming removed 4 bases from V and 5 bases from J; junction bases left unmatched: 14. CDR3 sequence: CASSASRQGWGETQYF. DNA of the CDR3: TGTGCCAGCAGCGCATCCCGACAGGGATGGGGGGAGACCCAGTACTTC.

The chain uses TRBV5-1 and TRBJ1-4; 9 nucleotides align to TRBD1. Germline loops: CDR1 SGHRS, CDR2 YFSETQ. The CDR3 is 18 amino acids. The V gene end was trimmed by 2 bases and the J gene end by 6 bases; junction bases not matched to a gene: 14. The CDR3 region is CASSFLPGTGRLDEKLFF. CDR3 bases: TGCGCCAGCAGCTTCCTACCGGGGACAGGGAGATTGGATGAAAAACTGTTTTTT.

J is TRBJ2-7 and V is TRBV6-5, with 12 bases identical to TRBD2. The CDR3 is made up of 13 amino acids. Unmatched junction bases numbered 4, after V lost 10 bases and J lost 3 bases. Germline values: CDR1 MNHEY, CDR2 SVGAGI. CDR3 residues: CATRTSGDYEQYF. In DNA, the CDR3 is TGTGCCACGAGGACTAGCGGGGACTACGAGCAGTACTTC.

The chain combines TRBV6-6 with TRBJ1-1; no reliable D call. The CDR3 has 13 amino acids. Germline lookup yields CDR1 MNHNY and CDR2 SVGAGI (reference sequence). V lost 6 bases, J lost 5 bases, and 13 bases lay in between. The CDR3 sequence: CASSPMVGTEAFF. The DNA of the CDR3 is TGTGCCAGCAGCCCCATGGTGGGAACTGAAGCTTTCTTT.

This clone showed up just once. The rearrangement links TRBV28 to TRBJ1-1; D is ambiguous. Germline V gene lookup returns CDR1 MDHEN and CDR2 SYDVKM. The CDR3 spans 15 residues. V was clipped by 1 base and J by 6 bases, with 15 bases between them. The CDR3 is CASSLSQTATPEAFF. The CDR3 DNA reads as TGTGCCAGCAGTTTATCACAGACGGCGACCCCTGAAGCTTTCTTT.

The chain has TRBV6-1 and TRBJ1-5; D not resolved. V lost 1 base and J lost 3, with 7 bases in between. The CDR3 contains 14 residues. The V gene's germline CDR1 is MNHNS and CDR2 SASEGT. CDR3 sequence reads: CASSEGEANQPQHF. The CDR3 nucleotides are TGTGCCAGCAGTGAAGGGGAGGCCAATCAGCCCCAGCATTTT.

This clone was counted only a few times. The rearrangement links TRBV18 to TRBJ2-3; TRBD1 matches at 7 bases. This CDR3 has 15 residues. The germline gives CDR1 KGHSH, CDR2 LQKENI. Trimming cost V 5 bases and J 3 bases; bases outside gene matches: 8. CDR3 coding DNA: TGTGCCAGCTCATCAAGACAGGGCCCGACAGATACGCAGTATTTT. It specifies CASSSRQGPTDTQYF.

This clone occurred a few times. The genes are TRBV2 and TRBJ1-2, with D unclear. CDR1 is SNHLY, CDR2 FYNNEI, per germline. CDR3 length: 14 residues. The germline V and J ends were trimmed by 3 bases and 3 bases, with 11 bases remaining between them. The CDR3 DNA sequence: TGTGCCAGCAGTGATCCCAACGGTTACTATGGCTACACCTTC. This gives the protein CASSDPNGYYGYTF.

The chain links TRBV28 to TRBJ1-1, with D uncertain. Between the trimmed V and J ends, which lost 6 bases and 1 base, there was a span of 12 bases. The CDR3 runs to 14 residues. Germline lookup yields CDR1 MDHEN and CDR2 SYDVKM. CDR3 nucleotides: TGTGCCAGCAGGTCCTTCGGGAGGAACACTGAAGCTTTCTTT. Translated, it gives CASRSFGRNTEAFF.

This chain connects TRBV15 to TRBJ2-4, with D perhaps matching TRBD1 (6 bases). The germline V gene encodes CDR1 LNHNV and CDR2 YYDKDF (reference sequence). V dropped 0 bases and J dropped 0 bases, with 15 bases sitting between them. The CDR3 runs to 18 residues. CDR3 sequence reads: CATSRDGGRGLAKNIQYF. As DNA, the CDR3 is TGTGCCACCAGCAGAGATGGCGGCAGGGGCTTAGCCAAAAACATTCAGTACTTC.

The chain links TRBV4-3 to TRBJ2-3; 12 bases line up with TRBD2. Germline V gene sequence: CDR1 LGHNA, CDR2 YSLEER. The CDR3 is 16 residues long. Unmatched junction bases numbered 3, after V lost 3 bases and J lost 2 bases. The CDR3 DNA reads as TGCGCCAGCAGCCAGACTAGCGGGGGCTACACAGATACGCAGTATTTT. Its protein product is CASSQTSGGYTDTQYF.

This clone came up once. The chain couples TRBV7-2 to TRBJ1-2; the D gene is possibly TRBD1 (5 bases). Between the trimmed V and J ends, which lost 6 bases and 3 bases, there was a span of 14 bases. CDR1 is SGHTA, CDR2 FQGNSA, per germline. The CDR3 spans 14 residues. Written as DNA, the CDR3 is TGTGCCAGCAGACCTCCGGGACGGGACTATGGCTACACCTTC. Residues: CASRPPGRDYGYTF. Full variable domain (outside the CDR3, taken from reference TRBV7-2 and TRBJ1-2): GAGVSQSPSNKVTEKGKDVELRCDPISGHTALYWYRQSLGQGLEFLIYFQGNSAPDKSGLPSDRFSAERTGGSVSTLTIQRTQQEDSAVYLCASRPPGRDYGYTFGSGTRLTVV.

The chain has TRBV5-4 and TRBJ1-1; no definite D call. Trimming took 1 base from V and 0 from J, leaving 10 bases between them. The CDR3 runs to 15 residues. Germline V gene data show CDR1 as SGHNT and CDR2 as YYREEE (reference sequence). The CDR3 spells CASSLSRTMNTEAFF. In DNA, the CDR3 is TGTGCCAGCAGCTTGTCACGGACGATGAACACTGAAGCTTTCTTT.

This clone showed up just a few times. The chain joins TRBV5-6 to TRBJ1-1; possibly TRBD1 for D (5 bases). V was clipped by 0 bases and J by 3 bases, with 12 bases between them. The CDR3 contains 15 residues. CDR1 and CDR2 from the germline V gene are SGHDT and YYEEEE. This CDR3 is CASSLGYSRDTEAFF. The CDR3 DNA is TGTGCCAGCAGCTTGGGTTACTCCAGGGACACTGAAGCTTTCTTT.

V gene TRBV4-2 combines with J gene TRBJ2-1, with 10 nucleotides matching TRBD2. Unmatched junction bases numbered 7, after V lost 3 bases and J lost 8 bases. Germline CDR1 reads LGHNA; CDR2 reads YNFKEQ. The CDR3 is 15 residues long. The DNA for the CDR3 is TGTGCCAGCAGCCAGGAGCGGGGGGGATCCGATGAGCAGTTCTTC. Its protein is CASSQERGGSDEQFF.

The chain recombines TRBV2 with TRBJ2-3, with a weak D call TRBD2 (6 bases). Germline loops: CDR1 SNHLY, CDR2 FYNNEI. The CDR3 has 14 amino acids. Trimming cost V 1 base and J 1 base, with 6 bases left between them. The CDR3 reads CASSEGGGTDTQYF. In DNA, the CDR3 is TGTGCCAGCAGTGAAGGGGGGGGCACAGATACGCAGTATTTT.

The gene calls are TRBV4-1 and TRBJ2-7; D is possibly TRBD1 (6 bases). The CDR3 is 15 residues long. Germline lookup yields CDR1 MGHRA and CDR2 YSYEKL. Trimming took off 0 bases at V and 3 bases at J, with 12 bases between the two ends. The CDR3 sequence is CASSQDSGAVYEQYF. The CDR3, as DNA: TGCGCCAGCAGCCAAGATTCAGGGGCCGTCTACGAGCAGTACTTC.

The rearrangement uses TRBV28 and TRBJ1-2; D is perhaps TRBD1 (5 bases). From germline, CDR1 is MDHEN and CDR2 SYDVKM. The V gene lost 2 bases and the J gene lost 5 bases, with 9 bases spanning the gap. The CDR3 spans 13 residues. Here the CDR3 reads CASSLDSMYGYTF. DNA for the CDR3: TGTGCCAGCAGTTTAGACAGTATGTATGGCTACACCTTC.

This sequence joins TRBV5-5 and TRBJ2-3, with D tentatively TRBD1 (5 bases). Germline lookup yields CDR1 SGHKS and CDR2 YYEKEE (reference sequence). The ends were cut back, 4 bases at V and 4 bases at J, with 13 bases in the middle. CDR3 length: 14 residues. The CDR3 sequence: CASSPWQGADTQYF. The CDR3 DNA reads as TGTGCCAGCAGCCCATGGCAGGGCGCAGATACGCAGTATTTT.